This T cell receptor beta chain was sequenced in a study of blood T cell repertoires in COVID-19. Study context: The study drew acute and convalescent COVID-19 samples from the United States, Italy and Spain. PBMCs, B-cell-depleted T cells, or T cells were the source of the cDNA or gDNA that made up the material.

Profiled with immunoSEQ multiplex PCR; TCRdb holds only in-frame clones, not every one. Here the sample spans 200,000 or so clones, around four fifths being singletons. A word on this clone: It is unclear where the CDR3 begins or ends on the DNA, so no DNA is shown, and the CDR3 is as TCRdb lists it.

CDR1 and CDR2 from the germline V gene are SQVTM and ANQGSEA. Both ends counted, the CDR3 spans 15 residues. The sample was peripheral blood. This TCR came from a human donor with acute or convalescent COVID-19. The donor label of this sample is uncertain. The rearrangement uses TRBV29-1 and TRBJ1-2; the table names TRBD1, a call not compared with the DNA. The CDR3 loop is CSVSGQGATDYGYTF.